The clone carrying this T cell receptor beta chain is a singleton in its sample. The CDR3 covers 16 residues. Germline CDR1 reads SGHRS; CDR2 reads YFSETQ. The germline V and J ends were trimmed by 4 bases and 4 bases, with 21 bases remaining between them. This sample was taken from a study of blood T cell repertoires in COVID-19. The table came from immunoSEQ multiplex PCR; TCRdb's copy has only in-frame clones and leaves some out. The profile shows roughly 120,000 clones, nearly 80% of them singletons. The chain employs TRBV5-1 and TRBJ2-7; weak D call: TRBD2 (6 bases). Sequences were obtained from peripheral blood. The clonotype was recovered from a woman aged 80 or over with active or convalescent COVID-19. The CDR3 reads CASSPRGTPGEYEQYF. The CDR3 DNA sequence: TGCGCCAGCAGCCCGAGAGGGACCCCGGGGGAATACGAGCAGTACTTC.